These 28 T cell receptor beta chains originate from one sample sequenced in a study of control samples from healthy donors and cancer patients (dated by TCRdb to the early 2020s). Libraries were made using the immunoSEQ multiplex PCR assay. Sourced from immuneACCESS, this table was stored by TCRdb with only in-frame sequences that have V and J called. A share of the clones is absent; for the studies checked, an unresolved V gene accounts for under half, and the remainder has no known explanation. For this sample the table gives more than 100,000 clones, of which around 89% were detected only once. About a fifth of the sample is in the top ten clones. The sequenced sample was PBMCs. The receptors here all came from a man aged 60 to 69 with lung cancer.

The V gene is TRBV11-2, the J gene TRBJ2-3; D gene uncertain. Germline CDR1 reads SGHAT; CDR2 reads FQNNGV. Trimming pared 4 bases from V and 8 bases from J, leaving 10 bases between. CDR3 length equals 12 residues. CDR3 protein: CASSSSDPTQYF. CDR3 DNA: TGTGCCAGCAGCTCCTCGGACCCTACGCAGTATTTT.

This chain uses TRBV7-3 with TRBJ2-1; TRBD2 is a possible D gene (6 bases). The CDR3 spans 14 residues. Per germline, CDR1 SGHTA and CDR2 FQGTGA. The V gene lost 2 bases and the J gene lost 9 bases, with 14 bases spanning the gap. The CDR3 coding sequence is TGTGCCAGCAGCTTAGTTGGGGGGTCCAGTGAGCAGTTCTTC. Its protein is CASSLVGGSSEQFF.

The chain is built from TRBV9 and TRBJ2-3; D gene ambiguous. Trimming shortened V by 5 bases and J by 1 base, and 11 bases separated the two germline ends. This CDR3 has 14 amino acids. CDR1 is SGDLS, CDR2 YYNGEE, per germline. The CDR3 loop is CASSKADRTDTQYF. The DNA of the CDR3 is TGTGCCAGCAGTAAGGCCGATCGCACAGATACGCAGTATTTT.

V gene TRBV5-1 combines with J gene TRBJ2-2; TRBD1 agrees at 7 bases. The CDR3 length is 15 residues. Germline CDR1 SGHRS, CDR2 YFSETQ. Trimming took 5 bases from V and 2 from J; bases not matched to a gene: 6. The CDR3 protein is CASRGGPLNTGELFF. Written as DNA, the CDR3 is TGCGCCAGCAGAGGGGGCCCCTTAAACACCGGGGAGCTGTTTTTT.

The chain's CDR3 is CASSQRLFGTPGTEAFF. The CDR3 nucleotides are TGCGCCAGCAGCCAGAGGTTATTCGGGACTCCCGGCACTGAAGCTTTCTTT. The chain has TRBV4-1 and TRBJ1-1, with D tentatively TRBD1 (5 bases). Germline V gene lookup returns CDR1 MGHRA and CDR2 YSYEKL. Trimming removed 3 bases from V and 4 bases from J, with 21 bases in between. The CDR3 totals 17 residues.

The chain uses TRBV5-1 and TRBJ1-2; 9 positions match TRBD1. Germline CDR1 SGHRS, CDR2 YFSETQ. The CDR3 is made up of 15 amino acids. J lost 2 bases, V lost 1 base, and 3 bases had no gene match. The CDR3 DNA sequence: TGCGCCAGCAGCTTGACAGGGGGCCTGAACTATGGCTACACCTTC. Its translation: CASSLTGGLNYGYTF.

The rearrangement joins TRBV4-1 to TRBJ2-6; D is perhaps TRBD1 (5 bases). The CDR3 loop spans 16 amino acids. Per germline, CDR1 MGHRA and CDR2 YSYEKL. V shed 0 bases and J shed 2 bases, with 8 bases lying between them. The CDR3 DNA sequence: TGCGCCAGCAGCCAAGATCTAGGGGCTGGGGCCAACGTCCTGACTTTC. It translates to CASSQDLGAGANVLTF.

The chain couples TRBV19 to TRBJ2-2; tentatively, D is TRBD1 (6 bases). Germline lookup yields CDR1 LNHDA and CDR2 SQIVND (reference sequence). The V end was cut by 5 bases, the J end by 5 bases, with 24 bases between. The CDR3 length is 18 residues. CDR3 bases: TGTGCCAGTAGTCACCTCCCAAGGGGGTTCCCCTTGACCGGGGAGCTGTTTTTT. Protein: CASSHLPRGFPLTGELFF.

The chain links TRBV5-4 to TRBJ1-1; perhaps TRBD1 as D (6 bases). This CDR3 region has 15 residues. Germline CDR1 is SGHNT and CDR2 is YYREEE (reference sequence). V lost 6 bases and J lost 3, with 18 bases in between. CDR3 in DNA: TGTGCCAGCACTTCCCCCGGGGGGGCAGACACTGAAGCTTTCTTT. This sequence encodes CASTSPGGADTEAFF.

This clone was counted once. The rearrangement uses TRBV24-1 and TRBJ2-5; a weak D match, TRBD2 (6 bases). V was clipped by 1 base and J by 3 bases, with 8 bases between them. The CDR3 has 14 amino acids. The germline V gene has CDR1 KGHDR and CDR2 SFDVKD. The CDR3 DNA reads TGTGCCACCAGTGATTTAGGAGGGGAAGAGACCCAGTACTTC. The encoded protein is CATSDLGGEETQYF.

The chain joins TRBV3-1 (or the pseudogene TRBV3-2) to TRBJ2-5; maybe TRBD1 (6 bases). This CDR3 is built from 14 residues. Germline lookup yields CDR1 LGHDT and CDR2 YNNKEL (reference sequence). The V gene lost 3 bases and the J gene lost 0 bases, with 8 bases spanning the gap. The CDR3 is CASSHGTNQETQYF. Here the CDR3 DNA reads TGTGCCAGCAGCCATGGGACAAACCAAGAGACCCAGTACTTC.

The chain links TRBV7-9 to TRBJ2-7; D is uncertain. The V gene lost 5 bases and the J gene lost 2 bases, with 10 bases spanning the gap. The CDR3 extends over 13 amino acids. Germline lookup yields CDR1 SEHNR and CDR2 FQNEAQ (reference sequence). The CDR3 spells CASSPTGTYEQYF. The DNA of the CDR3 is TGTGCCAGCAGCCCCACTGGTACCTACGAGCAGTACTTC.

This rearrangement joins TRBV5-4 to TRBJ1-1, with a tentative D call TRBD1 (5 bases). Deletions cut 1 base from V and 4 bases from J, with 8 bases between. There are 13 residues in the CDR3. Germline CDR1 SGHNT, CDR2 YYREEE (reference sequence). The CDR3 DNA is TGTGCCAGCAGCTTGACAGGTACCACTGAAGCTTTCTTT. Protein product: CASSLTGTTEAFF.

The chain links TRBV5-5 to TRBJ1-6, with 7 bases matching TRBD1. Germline-derived CDR1 and CDR2 are SGHKS and YYEKEE (reference sequence). Trimming at V came to 5 bases and at J to 5 bases, leaving 7 bases not matched to a gene. The CDR3 is 15 amino acids. DNA of the CDR3: TGTGCCAGCAGGCCAGGGGGGAAGCATAATTCACCCCTCCACTTT. It specifies CASRPGGKHNSPLHF.

The rearrangement links TRBV20-1 to TRBJ1-1; D unresolved. CDR1 and CDR2 from the germline V gene are DFQATT and SNEGSKA (reference sequence). The CDR3 consists of 13 residues. V dropped 3 bases and J dropped 4 bases, with 12 bases sitting between them. The CDR3 protein is CSASNNRGTEAFF. CDR3 bases: TGCAGTGCTAGTAACAACCGGGGCACTGAAGCTTTCTTT.

The chain recombines TRBV7-9 with TRBJ2-3; tentative D call: TRBD1 (7 bases). The CDR3 sequence is 16 residues long. CDR1 is SEHNR, CDR2 FQNEAQ, per germline (reference sequence). The ends were cut back, 7 bases at V and 3 bases at J, with 20 bases in the middle. DNA of the CDR3: TGTGCCAGCACCCCCCCGGGGGCAGGGGGTACAGATACGCAGTATTTT. This gives the protein CASTPPGAGGTDTQYF.

A single count supports this clone. This CDR3 is CASSQAPAGLAAQETQYF. The DNA for the CDR3 is TGCGCCAGCAGCCAAGCGCCTGCGGGACTAGCGGCTCAAGAGACCCAGTACTTC. This rearrangement joins TRBV4-1 to TRBJ2-5; 11 bases agree with TRBD2. Germline-derived CDR1 and CDR2 are MGHRA and YSYEKL. V lost 1 base to trimming and J lost 2 bases; unmatched junction nucleotides: 9. The CDR3 covers 18 residues.

The chain couples TRBV5-1 to TRBJ2-2, with a possible D match to TRBD1 (6 bases). V was trimmed by 5 bases and J by 5 bases, leaving 13 bases between them. The CDR3 consists of 14 residues. Germline assignment: CDR1 SGHRS and CDR2 YFSETQ. DNA of the CDR3: TGCGCCAGCAGTCCGGGACATCAAACCGGGGAGCTGTTTTTT. This gives the protein CASSPGHQTGELFF.

The chain carries TRBV6-5 and TRBJ2-1; D is perhaps TRBD2 (5 bases). V was shortened by 6 bases and J by 3 bases, with 9 bases between the two germline ends. The CDR3 has 13 amino acids. CDR1 is MNHEY and CDR2 is SVGAGI in the germline V gene. DNA for the CDR3: TGTGCCAGCAGAGTCGGACTCTACAATGAGCAGTTCTTC. Protein sequence: CASRVGLYNEQFF.

The rearrangement joins TRBV27 to TRBJ1-6; D ambiguous. The CDR3 consists of 13 residues. V lost 10 bases to trimming and J lost 10 bases, with 17 bases between them. The germline gives CDR1 MNHEY, CDR2 SMNVEV (reference sequence). The CDR3: CATRDSVGSPLHF. The CDR3 DNA sequence: TGTGCCACTCGCGATTCGGTGGGATCACCCCTCCACTTT.

V is TRBV7-9 and J is TRBJ1-1, with D possibly being TRBD1 (6 bases). V lost 2 bases and J 2 bases, leaving 9 bases between the germline ends. Germline V CDR1 and CDR2: SEHNR, FQNEAQ (reference sequence). This CDR3 comprises 14 residues. CDR3 sequence: CASSLLGANTEAFF. CDR3 sequence (DNA): TGTGCCAGCAGCTTACTGGGGGCAAACACTGAAGCTTTCTTT.

This clone appeared once. The V gene is TRBV19, the J gene TRBJ1-5; the D is unclear. The CDR3 consists of 14 residues. Germline CDR1 is LNHDA and CDR2 is SQIVND (reference sequence). V shed 6 bases and J shed 0 bases, with 9 bases lying between them. The CDR3 spells CASSPAYSNQPQHF. In nucleotides, the CDR3 is TGTGCCAGTAGCCCGGCCTATAGCAATCAGCCCCAGCATTTT. Complete variable domain (other parts from reference TRBV19 and TRBJ1-5): DGGITQSPKYLFRKEGQNVTLSCEQNLNHDAMYWYRQDPGQGLRLIYYSQIVNDFQKGDIAEGYSVSREKKESFPLTVTSAQKNPTAFYLCASSPAYSNQPQHFGDGTRLSIL.

As DNA, the CDR3 is TGTGCCAGCAGCCTACCCCCGGGACCGAGGAACACTGAAGCTTTCTTT. Its protein product is CASSLPPGPRNTEAFF. The chain joins TRBV3-1 (or the pseudogene TRBV3-2) to TRBJ1-1; weak D call: TRBD1 (5 bases). Germline CDR1 reads LGHDT; CDR2 reads YNNKEL (reference sequence). This CDR3 is 16 amino acids long. Trimming pared 4 bases from V and 1 base from J, leaving 16 bases between.

The count of this clone is one. This rearrangement joins TRBV7-8 to TRBJ1-5; D is possibly TRBD1 (6 bases). Trimming left V 3 bases short and J 4 bases short, with 7 bases between. Germline V gene data show CDR1 as SGHVS and CDR2 as FQNEAQ. The CDR3 sequence is 13 residues long. The CDR3 region has the DNA TGTGCCAGCAGCTTCGACAGGAATCAGCCCCAGCATTTT. This encodes CASSFDRNQPQHF.

The rearrangement uses TRBV2 and TRBJ2-5; perhaps TRBD1 as D (5 bases). V was clipped by 6 bases and J by 2 bases, with 10 bases between them. The CDR3 length is 13 residues. The V gene's germline CDR1 is SNHLY and CDR2 FYNNEI. This CDR3 reads CASRETVQETQYF. The DNA for the CDR3 is TGTGCCAGCAGAGAGACAGTACAAGAGACCCAGTACTTC.

For the CDR3, the DNA is TGTGCCAGCAGCTTAACGGGCCGCACTGAAGCTTTCTTT. Protein product: CASSLTGRTEAFF. The rearrangement links TRBV7-2 to TRBJ1-1; no clear D gene. CDR1 is SGHTA, CDR2 FQGNSA, per germline. The CDR3 has 13 amino acids. Deletions cut 2 bases from V and 4 bases from J, with 8 bases between.

This clone was detected once. This chain links TRBV25-1 with TRBJ1-1, with a weak D call TRBD1 (5 bases). Germline assignment: CDR1 MGHDK and CDR2 SYGVNS. V lost 5 bases and J 2 bases, leaving 12 bases between the germline ends. The CDR3 loop spans 14 amino acids. CDR3 DNA sequence: TGTGCCAGCAGTAAGACAGCAATAAACACTGAAGCTTTCTTT. Amino acids: CASSKTAINTEAFF.

The chain recombines TRBV30 with TRBJ2-7, with TRBD1 as a possible D gene (6 bases). The germline V and J ends were trimmed by 3 bases and 3 bases, with 18 bases remaining between them. CDR1 is GTSNPN and CDR2 is SVGIG in the germline V gene (reference sequence). The CDR3 spans 15 residues. The CDR3 DNA follows: TGTGCCTGGAGGGCTAAGGGGACACAGAACTACGAGCAGTACTTC. Amino acid sequence: CAWRAKGTQNYEQYF.